The T cell receptor (beta chain) under discussion was sequenced for a study of blood T cell repertoires in COVID-19. Study as a whole: Acute-phase and convalescent COVID-19 samples originated in the United States, Italy and Spain. Sample material is recorded as cDNA or gDNA derived from T cells, B-cell-depleted T cells, or PBMCs.

Trimming removed 8 bases from V and 3 bases from J, with 11 bases in between. CDR1 and CDR2 from the germline V gene are MGHDK and SYGVNS. The CDR3 loop spans 12 amino acids. Source study methods: Amplification of reference gene primers provided the estimated nucleated cell counts. Sequenced by immunoSEQ multiplex PCR; TCRdb stores in-frame clones only, minus some. The DNA gave D and trimming, while V, J and clone size come from that table. The sample carries approximately 150,000 clones, approximately 92% recorded once. The sequence was obtained from a woman aged 60-75 years with active COVID-19. The sample consisted of peripheral blood. This chain uses TRBV25-1 with TRBJ2-7; D unclear. CDR3 region: CASSRPNYEQYF. For the CDR3, the DNA is TGTGCCAGCTCGCGGCCTAACTACGAGCAGTACTTC.